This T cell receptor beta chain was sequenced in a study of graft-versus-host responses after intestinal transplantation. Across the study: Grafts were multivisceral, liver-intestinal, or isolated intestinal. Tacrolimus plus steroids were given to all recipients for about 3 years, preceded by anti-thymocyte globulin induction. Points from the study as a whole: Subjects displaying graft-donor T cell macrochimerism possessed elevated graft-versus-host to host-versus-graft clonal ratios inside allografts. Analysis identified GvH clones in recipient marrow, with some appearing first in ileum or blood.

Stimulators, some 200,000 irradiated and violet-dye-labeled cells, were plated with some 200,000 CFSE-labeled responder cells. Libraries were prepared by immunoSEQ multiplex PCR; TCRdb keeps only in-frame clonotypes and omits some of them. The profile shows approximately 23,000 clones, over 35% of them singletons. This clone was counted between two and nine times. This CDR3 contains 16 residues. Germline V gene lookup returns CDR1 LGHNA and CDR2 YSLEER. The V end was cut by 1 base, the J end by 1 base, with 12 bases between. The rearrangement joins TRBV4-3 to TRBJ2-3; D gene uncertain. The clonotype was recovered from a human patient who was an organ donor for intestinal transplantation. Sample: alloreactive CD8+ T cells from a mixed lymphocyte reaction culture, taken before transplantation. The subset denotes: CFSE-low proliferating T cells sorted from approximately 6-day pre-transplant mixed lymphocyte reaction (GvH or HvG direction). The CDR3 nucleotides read TGCGCCAGCAGCCAAGTTGCCGATTTTGGCACAGATACGCAGTATTTT. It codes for CASSQVADFGTDTQYF.